This T cell receptor beta chain stems from a study of blood T cell repertoires in COVID-19. This clone has only one observation. The germline V gene has CDR1 MDHEN and CDR2 SYDVKM. The CDR3 length is 15 residues. The J segment lost 8 bases and the V segment lost 3 bases, leaving 10 bases of the junction unmatched. Original processing methods: Reference gene primer amplification yielded estimated nucleated cell counts. TCRdb's table, derived via immunoSEQ multiplex PCR, lists solely in-frame clones and lacks some. V, J and clone size are taken as reported in that table, and D and trimming were inferred from the DNA itself. The sample has about 170,000 clones, over 70% seen once.

This TCR was recovered from a woman aged 50 to 60 in a cohort exposed to, infected with or recovered from COVID-19 (not recorded which). The chain joins TRBV28 to TRBJ1-2, with TRBD1 identical over 9 bases. Sequencing was done on a sample of PBMCs or T cells enriched from blood (not recorded which). CDR3 coding DNA: TGTGCCAGCAGTTTGACCCAACAGGGGGCACGGGGCTACACCTTC. Amino acid sequence: CASSLTQQGARGYTF.